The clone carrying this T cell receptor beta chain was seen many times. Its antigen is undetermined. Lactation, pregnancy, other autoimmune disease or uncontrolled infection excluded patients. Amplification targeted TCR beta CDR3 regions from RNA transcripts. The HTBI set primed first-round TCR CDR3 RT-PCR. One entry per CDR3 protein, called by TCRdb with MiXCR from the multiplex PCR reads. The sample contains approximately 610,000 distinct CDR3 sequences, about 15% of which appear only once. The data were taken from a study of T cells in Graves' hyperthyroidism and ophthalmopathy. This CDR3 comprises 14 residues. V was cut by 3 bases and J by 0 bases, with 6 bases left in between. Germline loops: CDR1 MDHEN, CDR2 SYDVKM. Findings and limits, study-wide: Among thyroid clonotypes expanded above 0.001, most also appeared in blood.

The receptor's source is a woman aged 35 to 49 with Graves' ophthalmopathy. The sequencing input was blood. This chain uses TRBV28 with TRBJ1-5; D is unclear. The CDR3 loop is CASSLGHSNQPQHF. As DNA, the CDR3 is TGTGCCAGCAGTTTGGGCCATAGCAATCAGCCCCAGCATTTT.